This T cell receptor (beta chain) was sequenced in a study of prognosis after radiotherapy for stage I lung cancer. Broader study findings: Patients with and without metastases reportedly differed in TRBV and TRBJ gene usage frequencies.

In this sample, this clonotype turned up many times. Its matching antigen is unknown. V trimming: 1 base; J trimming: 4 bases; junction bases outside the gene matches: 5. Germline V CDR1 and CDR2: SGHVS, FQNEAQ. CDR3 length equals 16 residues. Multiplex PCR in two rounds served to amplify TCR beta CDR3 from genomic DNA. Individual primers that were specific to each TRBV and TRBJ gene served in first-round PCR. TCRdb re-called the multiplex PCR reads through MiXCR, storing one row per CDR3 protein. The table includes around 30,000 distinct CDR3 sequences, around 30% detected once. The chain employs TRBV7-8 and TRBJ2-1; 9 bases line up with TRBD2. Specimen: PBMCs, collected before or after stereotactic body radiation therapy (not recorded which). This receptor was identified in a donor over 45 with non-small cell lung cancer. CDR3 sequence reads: CASSLGLAALYNEQFF. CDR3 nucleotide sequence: TGTGCCAGCAGCTTAGGACTAGCGGCCCTTTACAATGAGCAGTTCTTC.